The source of this T cell receptor (beta chain) is a study of cytomegalovirus exposure and HLA in healthy donors. A single count supports this clone. TCRdb keeps only in-frame clones here, not all; method: immunoSEQ multiplex PCR. The profile shows around 250,000 clones, about 90% of them singletons. Unmatched junction bases numbered 5, after V lost 1 base and J lost 4 bases. CDR3 size: 15 residues. Germline-derived CDR1 and CDR2 are MGHRA and YSYEKL. The sample comprised PBMCs. The gene calls are TRBV4-1 and TRBJ2-5; TRBD2 agrees at 8 bases. The source is a woman in her twenties or thirties in good health and CMV-seronegative. The CDR3 spells CASSQAGGTGETQYF. Here the CDR3 DNA reads TGCGCCAGCAGCCAAGCGGGAGGGACGGGAGAGACCCAGTACTTC.